These T cell receptor beta chains were read from a single sample in a study of T cell responses to AZD1222 COVID-19 vaccine. Measured with immunoSEQ multiplex PCR; TCRdb has only the in-frame clones, and not every one. The table has about 210,000 clones, about 94% seen once; the top ten hold about 1.5%. The input for sequencing was peripheral blood, taken 28 days after the second dose of the MenACWY control vaccine. Receptor source: an adult who received the MenACWY meningococcal vaccine as a control. Both conserved end residues are part of each CDR3. The order of the fields is D gene, J gene, V gene, clone size, CDR3 DNA, CDR3 protein. D genes are given only for firm matches. A clone size is listed for some rows: how often the clone was seen (once, few, many), or a class if it is expanded.

d_gene: TRBD1
j_gene: TRBJ1-1
v_gene: TRBV30
abundance: .
CDR3nt: TGTGCCTGGAGGCCGGACAGGGGGGCTGAAGCTTTCTTT
CDR3aa: CAWRPDRGAEAFF

d_gene: .
j_gene: TRBJ1-5
v_gene: TRBV29-1
abundance: .
CDR3nt: TGCAGCGTTGGGGTAAATCAGCCCCAGCATTTT
CDR3aa: CSVGVNQPQHF

d_gene: .
j_gene: TRBJ2-7
v_gene: TRBV27
abundance: .
CDR3nt: TGTGCCAGCAGTTTTTCGGCGGGGGCTATCTACGAGCAGTACTTC
CDR3aa: CASSFSAGAIYEQYF

d_gene: TRBD1
j_gene: TRBJ1-3
v_gene: TRBV5-4
abundance: .
CDR3nt: TGTGCCAGCAGCTTTAAGGGGACAGGATTGAACACCATATATTTT
CDR3aa: CASSFKGTGLNTIYF

d_gene: .
j_gene: TRBJ1-2
v_gene: TRBV4-3
abundance: once
CDR3nt: TGCGCCAGCAGCCAAGACATCAGGAGGACAGATGGCTACACCTTC
CDR3aa: CASSQDIRRTDGYTF

d_gene: .
j_gene: TRBJ2-5
v_gene: TRBV5-8
abundance: .
CDR3nt: TGTGCCAGCACCCGGCCGGGACACTCCTGGGGCAAGGCCCAGTACTTC
CDR3aa: CASTRPGHSWGKAQYF

d_gene: .
j_gene: TRBJ2-1
v_gene: TRBV28
abundance: .
CDR3nt: TGTGCCAGCAGCTCCGCGCGGGCTGGCAATGAGCAGTTCTTC
CDR3aa: CASSSARAGNEQFF

d_gene: .
j_gene: TRBJ2-7
v_gene: TRBV5-1
abundance: .
CDR3nt: TGCGCCAGCAGCTTAGGGGGGGCGCGGGACGAGCAGTACTTC
CDR3aa: CASSLGGARDEQYF

d_gene: .
j_gene: TRBJ2-5
v_gene: TRBV7-2
abundance: .
CDR3nt: TGTGCCAGCAGCCCCTCCCCCGGTCTCCAAGAGACCCAGTACTTC
CDR3aa: CASSPSPGLQETQYF

d_gene: .
j_gene: TRBJ1-1
v_gene: TRBV15
abundance: .
CDR3nt: TGTGCCACCAGCAGCGAAAGACAGACTGAAGCTTTCTTT
CDR3aa: CATSSERQTEAFF

d_gene: TRBD1
j_gene: TRBJ1-2
v_gene: TRBV30
abundance: .
CDR3nt: TGTGCCTGGAGTGTAACAGGGGCCTATGGCTACACCTTC
CDR3aa: CAWSVTGAYGYTF